This is a list of T cell receptor beta chains from one sample in a study of T-cell memory formation after mild COVID-19. TCRdb passed the 5' RACE reads through MiXCR, listing each CDR3 protein once. The data hold more than 350,000 distinct CDR3 sequences, with more than 20% observed a single time. Sequenced sample: PBMCs or a T cell subset sorted from them (not recorded which). The receptor source for this set is an adult woman who had mild COVID-19 (a few samples of this study predate the infection). Cell type and time point are not known. Each CDR3 is given with its conserved first and last residue. A D gene is named only where the DNA matches it firmly. Not all rows give a size; the values are once, few, many and, for expanded clones, a class.

J gene,D gene,clone size,V gene,CDR3 protein,CDR3 DNA
TRBJ2-7,TRBD2,few,TRBV6-1,CASSEGLAGGYEQYF,TGTGCCAGCAGTGAAGGCCTAGCGGGAGGTTACGAGCAGTACTTC
TRBJ2-2,TRBD2,NA,TRBV7-3,CASSFGGSKNTGELFF,TGTGCCAGCAGCTTCGGCGGGAGTAAAAACACCGGGGAGCTGTTTTTT
TRBJ1-3,NA,few,TRBV5-1,CASSDGGSGNTIYF,TGCGCCAGCAGTGATGGCGGCTCTGGAAACACCATATATTTT
TRBJ1-1,NA,many,TRBV18,CASSPLGNTEAFF,TGTGCCAGCAGCCCACTAGGGAACACTGAAGCTTTCTTT
TRBJ1-2,TRBD1,few,TRBV29-1,CSVDSRQGAFYGYTF,TGCAGCGTTGATAGCCGACAGGGGGCTTTCTATGGCTACACCTTC
TRBJ1-1,NA,NA,TRBV12-3/TRBV12-4,CASSLAWNTEAFF,TGTGCCAGCAGTTTAGCGTGGAACACTGAAGCTTTCTTT
TRBJ2-3,NA,few,TRBV2,CASSGSRAGGTQYF,TGTGCCAGCAGTGGTTCCCGCGCTGGTGGTACGCAGTATTTT
TRBJ2-1,TRBD1,NA,TRBV14,CASSSRQGAYNEQFF,TGTGCCAGCAGTTCCCGACAGGGTGCCTACAATGAGCAGTTCTTC
TRBJ1-1,TRBD1,many,TRBV27,CASIKQGMGTEAFF,TGTGCCAGCATAAAACAGGGGATGGGCACTGAAGCTTTCTTT
TRBJ1-1,TRBD1,NA,TRBV7-9,CASSKKGASTEAFF,TGTGCCAGCTCAAAAAAGGGGGCGAGCACTGAAGCTTTCTTT
TRBJ2-6,NA,NA,TRBV7-6,CASSLTIPGPISGANVLTF,TGTGCCAGCAGCTTAACCATCCCGGGACCGATATCTGGGGCCAACGTCCTGACTTTC
TRBJ2-3,NA,NA,TRBV4-1,CASSQDVAGTVVTQYF,TGCGCCAGCAGCCAAGATGTTGCAGGCACAGTTGTTACGCAGTATTTT
TRBJ2-7,NA,NA,TRBV5-1,CASSSGTDAYEQYF,TGCGCCAGCAGCTCAGGGACCGATGCCTACGAGCAGTACTTC
TRBJ2-2,NA,NA,TRBV7-3,CASSLRDGQGPNTGELFF,TGTGCCAGCAGCTTACGCGACGGTCAGGGGCCGAACACCGGGGAGCTGTTTTTT
TRBJ2-1,TRBD2,NA,TRBV7-3,CASSLRSSGWYNEQFF,TGTGCCAGCAGCTTAAGGTCTAGCGGGTGGTACAATGAGCAGTTCTTC
TRBJ1-2,NA,few,TRBV12-3/TRBV12-4,CASSFSILAGDYGYTF,TGTGCCAGCAGTTTTTCTATTCTGGCAGGGGACTATGGCTACACCTTC
TRBJ2-3,NA,NA,TRBV4-1,CASAPRGRTDTQYF,TGCGCCAGCGCTCCCAGGGGTCGCACAGATACGCAGTATTTT
TRBJ2-4,NA,NA,TRBV7-3,CASSLKGLEIAKNIQYF,TGTGCCAGCAGCTTAAAGGGGTTAGAAATAGCCAAAAACATTCAGTACTTC
TRBJ1-1,NA,few,TRBV7-2,CASSKLRGTEAFF,TGTGCCAGCAGCAAACTTCGGGGCACTGAAGCTTTCTTT
TRBJ1-5,NA,NA,TRBV30,CAWSDDMQPQHF,TGTGCCTGGAGTGACGACATGCAGCCCCAGCATTTT
TRBJ2-2,TRBD1,NA,TRBV5-1,CASSRRQGNTGELFF,TGCGCCAGCAGCCGGCGACAGGGGAACACCGGGGAGCTGTTTTTT
TRBJ2-1,NA,NA,TRBV9,CASSADLSSYNEQFF,TGTGCCAGCAGTGCAGACTTGAGCTCCTACAATGAGCAGTTCTTC
TRBJ2-7,NA,few,TRBV29-1,CSVQGSYEQYF,TGCAGCGTCCAGGGTTCCTACGAGCAGTACTTC
TRBJ2-2,TRBD1,NA,TRBV30,CAWSSGTGDTGELFF,TGTGCCTGGAGCTCCGGGACAGGCGACACCGGGGAGCTGTTTTTT
TRBJ1-2,TRBD1,NA,TRBV29-1,CSVEGRLGTGDPYTF,TGCAGCGTTGAAGGCCGTCTTGGGACAGGGGATCCTTACACCTTC
TRBJ2-3,TRBD2,once,TRBV5-4,CASSLPLAGATDTQYF,TGTGCCAGCAGCTTGCCACTAGCGGGGGCCACAGATACGCAGTATTTT